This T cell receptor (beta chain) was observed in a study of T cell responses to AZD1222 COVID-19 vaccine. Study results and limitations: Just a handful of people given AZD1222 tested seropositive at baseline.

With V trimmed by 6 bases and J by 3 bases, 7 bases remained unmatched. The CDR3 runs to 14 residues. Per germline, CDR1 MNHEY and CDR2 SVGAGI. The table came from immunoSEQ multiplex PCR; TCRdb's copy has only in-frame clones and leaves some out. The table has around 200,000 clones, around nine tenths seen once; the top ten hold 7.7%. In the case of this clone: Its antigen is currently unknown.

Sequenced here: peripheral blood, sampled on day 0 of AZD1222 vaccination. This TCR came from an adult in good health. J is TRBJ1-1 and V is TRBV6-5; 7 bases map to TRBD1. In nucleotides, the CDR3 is TGTGCCAGCAGCCCCGGGACAGCCCACACTGAAGCTTTCTTT. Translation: CASSPGTAHTEAFF.